One T cell receptor beta chain is described in this entry. What it binds is unknown. This entry belongs to a study of blood T cells in healthy people across ages. Germline CDR1 DFQATT, CDR2 SNEGSKA (reference sequence). V dropped 0 bases and J dropped 11 bases, with 22 bases sitting between them. This CDR3 region has 15 residues. Study results and limitations: TCR beta diversity per million T cells fell roughly linearly with age.

PCR was performed a second time for about 7 to 11 cycles using a sample-barcoded 5' primer and a J-beta primer mix. TCRdb reprocessed the 5' RACE reads via MiXCR and lists one record per CDR3 protein. The sample comprises around 1,500,000 distinct CDR3 sequences, roughly 40% of which are singletons, and roughly 8.2% rests with the top ten. This clonotype was obtained from a young woman in good health. The sequencing sample was made of blood. V is TRBV20-1 and J is TRBJ2-5; D might be TRBD2 (6 bases). CDR3 bases: TGCAGTGCTAGAGAGAGGGTTAGCGGATACAATGAGCAGTACTTC. Amino acid sequence: CSARERVSGYNEQYF.